This T cell receptor (beta chain) emerged from a study of blood T cells in healthy people across ages. Remarks on this clonotype: Its antigen is not identified.

Through a sample-barcoded 5' primer and a J-beta primer mix, a second PCR was run for roughly 7 to 12 cycles. TCRdb reanalysed the 5' RACE reads using MiXCR and keeps one entry per CDR3 protein. Here the sample spans hundreds of thousands of distinct CDR3 sequences, about half being singletons. Study conclusions and caveats: A roughly linear fall in TCR beta diversity per million T cells was seen with increasing age. There were more naive CD4+ cells and higher diversity in long-lived donors than in aged donors.

Germline V gene data show CDR1 as SEHNR and CDR2 as FQNEAQ (reference sequence). The CDR3 length is 15 residues. The chain has TRBV7-9 and TRBJ2-5, with 7 bases identical to TRBD2. The J call may be in error: the DNA end matches TRBJ2-7 better. Sequencing was done on a sample of blood. The TCR was taken from a man in his 60s in good health. CDR3 bases: TGTGCCAGCAGCTTAGTGGCGGGGGAGGGGTACGAGCAGTACTTC. The encoded protein is CASSLVAGEGYEQYF.